The subject of this entry is one TCR beta chain. Its antigen is not identified. This sample stems from a study of graft-versus-host responses after intestinal transplantation. The CDR3 sequence is 15 residues long. V lost 1 base, J lost 7 bases, and 17 bases lay in between. Germline V gene data show CDR1 as LNHDA and CDR2 as SQIVND (reference sequence). Only in-frame clones appear in the TCRdb table, and some are missing; sequencing was by immunoSEQ multiplex PCR. The sample includes 75,000 to 100,000 clones, around 93% of them seen just once. Points from the study as a whole: The marrow of recipients harbored GvH clones, and ileum or blood showed some of them first. Across patients carrying graft-donor T cell macrochimerism, allografts held high graft-versus-host to host-versus-graft clonal ratios.

The rearrangement joins TRBV19 to TRBJ2-7; tentatively, D is TRBD1 (5 bases). The material sequenced was unstimulated CD8+ T cells sorted from spleen or lymph node cells, taken before intestinal transplant. This TCR was sampled from a human donor who received an intestinal transplant. The CDR3 loop is CASSIVPGPLEEQYF. CDR3 nucleotides: TGTGCCAGTAGTATAGTACCAGGGCCCTTGGAGGAGCAGTACTTC. The entire variable domain, with the rest obtained from reference TRBV19 and TRBJ2-7, is as follows: DGGITQSPKYLFRKEGQNVTLSCEQNLNHDAMYWYRQDPGQGLRLIYYSQIVNDFQKGDIAEGYSVSREKKESFPLTVTSAQKNPTAFYLCASSIVPGPLEEQYFGPGTRLTVT.